This T cell receptor (beta chain) was obtained from a study of Graves' ophthalmopathy and Graves' hyperthyroidism. This clonotype was found many times. Its antigen remains unidentified. Unmatched junction bases numbered 8, after V lost 4 bases and J lost 5 bases. Germline V lookup: CDR1 SGHVS, CDR2 FNYEAQ. The CDR3 loop spans 14 amino acids. CDR3 regions of TCR beta were amplified from RNA transcripts. The workflow started with a first-round RT-PCR run with HTBI primers and then moved on to a second-round multiplex PCR. In TCRdb, the multiplex PCR reads were re-called with MiXCR into one record per CDR3 protein. Seen here are a few hundred thousand distinct CDR3 sequences, about 35% observed once, and the top ten hold less than 4.5%. Study findings and constraints: In blood, most expanded thyroid clonotypes above 0.001 frequency were also detected.

J is TRBJ2-7 and V is TRBV7-6; TRBD1 matches 7 bases. The sequenced material came from peripheral blood or thyroid tissue (not recorded which). This TCR was recovered from an adult man with Graves' hyperthyroidism. CDR3 in amino acids: CASSSRQGSHEQYF. The CDR3 nucleotides are TGTGCCAGCAGCTCTCGACAGGGTTCCCACGAGCAGTACTTC. Together with reference TRBV7-6 and TRBJ2-7, the CDR3 gives the full variable domain: GAGVSQSPRYKVTKRGQDVALRCDPISGHVSLYWYRQALGQGPEFLTYFNYEAQQDKSGLPNDRFSAERPEGSISTLTIQRTEQRDSAMYRCASSSRQGSHEQYFGPGTRLTVT.